The subject of this entry is one T cell receptor beta chain. Followed over time, Seattle patients had been enrolled while infection was active. Clones were read by immunoSEQ multiplex PCR, and TCRdb kept only the in-frame ones, dropping some. The top ten clones hold about 2.6% of a sample with over 150,000 clones, around 86% of them seen once. This entry belongs to a study of blood T cell repertoires in COVID-19. In the study overall: Samples taken during acute and convalescent COVID-19 were collected in the United States, Italy and Spain. T cells, B-cell-depleted T cells, or PBMCs provided the cDNA or gDNA that served as material.

The receptor was derived from a woman aged 80 or over with COVID-19, enrolled during active disease. The source material was peripheral blood.

In nucleotides, the CDR3 is TGTGCCATCAAGCCGGGACAGACGATGAACACTGAAGCTTTCTTT. Translation gives CAIKPGQTMNTEAFF. The chain joins TRBV10-3 to TRBJ1-1; 7 nucleotides line up with TRBD1. The V gene's germline CDR1 is ENHRY and CDR2 SYGVKD. V was clipped by 7 bases and J by 0 bases; unmatched bases: 8. The CDR3 has 15 amino acids.